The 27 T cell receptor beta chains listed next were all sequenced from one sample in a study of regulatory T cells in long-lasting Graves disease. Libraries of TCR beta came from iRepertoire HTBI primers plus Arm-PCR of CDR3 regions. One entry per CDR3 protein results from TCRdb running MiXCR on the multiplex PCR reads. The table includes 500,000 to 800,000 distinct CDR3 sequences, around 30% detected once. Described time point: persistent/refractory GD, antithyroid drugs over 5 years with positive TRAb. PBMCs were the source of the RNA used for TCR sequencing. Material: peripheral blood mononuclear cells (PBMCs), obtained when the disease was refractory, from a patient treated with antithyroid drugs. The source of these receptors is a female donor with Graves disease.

The CDR3: CASSPESGNTIYF. The DNA of the CDR3 is TGTGCCAGCAGCCCGGAGTCCGGAAACACCATATATTTT. The chain uses TRBV5-6 and TRBJ1-3; no clear D. Trimming shortened V by 4 bases and J by 4 bases, and 9 bases separated the two germline ends. The germline CDR1 and CDR2 sequences are SGHDT and YYEEEE. The CDR3 length is 13 residues.

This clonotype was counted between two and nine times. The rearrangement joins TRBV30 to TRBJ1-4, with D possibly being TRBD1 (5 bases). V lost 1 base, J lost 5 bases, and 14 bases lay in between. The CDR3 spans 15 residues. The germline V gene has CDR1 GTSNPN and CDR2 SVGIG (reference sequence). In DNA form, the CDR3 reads TGTGCCTGGAGTGGACTGGGGAGGGGAAATGAAAAACTGTTTTTT. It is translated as CAWSGLGRGNEKLFF.

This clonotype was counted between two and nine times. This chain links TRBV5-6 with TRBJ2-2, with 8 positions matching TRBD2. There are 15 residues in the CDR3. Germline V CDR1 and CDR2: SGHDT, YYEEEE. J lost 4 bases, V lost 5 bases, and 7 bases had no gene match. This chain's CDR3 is CASRLRGAGTGELFF. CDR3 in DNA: TGTGCCAGCAGGTTGCGGGGGGCTGGCACCGGGGAGCTGTTTTTT.

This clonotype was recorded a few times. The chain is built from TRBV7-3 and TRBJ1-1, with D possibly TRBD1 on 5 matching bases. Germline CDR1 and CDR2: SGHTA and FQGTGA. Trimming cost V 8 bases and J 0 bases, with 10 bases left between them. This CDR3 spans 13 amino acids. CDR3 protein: CASRQFMNTEAFF. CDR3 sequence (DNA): TGTGCCAGCCGACAGTTCATGAACACTGAAGCTTTCTTT.

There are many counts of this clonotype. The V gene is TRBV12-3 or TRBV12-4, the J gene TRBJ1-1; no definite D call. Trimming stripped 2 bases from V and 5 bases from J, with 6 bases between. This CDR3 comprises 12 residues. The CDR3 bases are TGTGCCAGCAGTTTATTCTTGACTGAAGCTTTCTTT. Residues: CASSLFLTEAFF.

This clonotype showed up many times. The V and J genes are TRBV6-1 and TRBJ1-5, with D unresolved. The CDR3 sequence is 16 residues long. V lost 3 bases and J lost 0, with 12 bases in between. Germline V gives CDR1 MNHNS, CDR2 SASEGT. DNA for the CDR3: TGTGCCAGCAGTGAGCTCTACAGCTATAGCAATCAGCCCCAGCATTTT. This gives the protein CASSELYSYSNQPQHF.

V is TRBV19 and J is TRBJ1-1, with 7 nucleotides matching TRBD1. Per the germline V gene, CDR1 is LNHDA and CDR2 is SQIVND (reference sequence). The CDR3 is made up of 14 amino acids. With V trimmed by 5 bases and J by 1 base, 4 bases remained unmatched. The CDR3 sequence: CASSVRDRNTEAFF. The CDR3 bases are TGTGCCAGTAGTGTCCGGGACAGGAACACTGAAGCTTTCTTT.

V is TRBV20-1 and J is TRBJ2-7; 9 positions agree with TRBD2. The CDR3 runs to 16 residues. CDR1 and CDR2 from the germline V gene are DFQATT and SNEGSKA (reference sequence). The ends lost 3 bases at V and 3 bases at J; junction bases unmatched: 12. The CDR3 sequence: CSARGMGGRASYEQYF. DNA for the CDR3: TGCAGTGCTAGGGGGATGGGCGGGAGGGCCAGCTACGAGCAGTACTTC.

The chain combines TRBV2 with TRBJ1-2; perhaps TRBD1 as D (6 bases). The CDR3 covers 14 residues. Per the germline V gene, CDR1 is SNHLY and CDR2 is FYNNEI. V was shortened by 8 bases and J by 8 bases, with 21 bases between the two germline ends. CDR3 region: CASGYNRDREGYTF. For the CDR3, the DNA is TGTGCCAGCGGGTACAACAGGGATCGAGAAGGCTACACCTTC. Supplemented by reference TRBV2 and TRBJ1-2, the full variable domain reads EPEVTQTPSHQVTQMGQEVILRCVPISNHLYFYWYRQILGQKVEFLVSFYNNEISEKSEIFDDQFSVERPDGSNFTLKIRSTKLEDSAMYFCASGYNRDREGYTFGSGTRLTVV.

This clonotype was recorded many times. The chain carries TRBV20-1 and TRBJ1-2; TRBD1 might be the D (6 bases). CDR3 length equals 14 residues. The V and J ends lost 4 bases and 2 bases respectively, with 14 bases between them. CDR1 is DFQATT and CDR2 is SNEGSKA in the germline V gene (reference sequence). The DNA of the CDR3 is TGCAGTGCTAATGGGGGCGCAGGGAACTATGGCTACACCTTC. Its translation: CSANGGAGNYGYTF.

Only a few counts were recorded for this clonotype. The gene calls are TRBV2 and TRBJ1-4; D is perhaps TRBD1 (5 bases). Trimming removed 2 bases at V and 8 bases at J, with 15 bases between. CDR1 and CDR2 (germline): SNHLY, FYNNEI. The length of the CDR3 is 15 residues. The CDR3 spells CASSEMRGVGEKLFF. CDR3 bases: TGTGCCAGCAGTGAAATGCGGGGGGTCGGCGAAAAACTGTTTTTT.

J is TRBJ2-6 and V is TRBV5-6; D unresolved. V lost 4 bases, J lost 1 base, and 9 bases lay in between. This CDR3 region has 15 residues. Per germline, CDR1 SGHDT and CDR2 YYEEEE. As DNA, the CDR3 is TGTGCCAGCAGCAAGCTCTCGTCTGGGGCCAACGTCCTGACTTTC. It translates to CASSKLSSGANVLTF.

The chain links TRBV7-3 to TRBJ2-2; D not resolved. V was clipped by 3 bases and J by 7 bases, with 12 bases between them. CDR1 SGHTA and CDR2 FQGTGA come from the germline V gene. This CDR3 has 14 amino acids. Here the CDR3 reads CASSLGPKSGELFF. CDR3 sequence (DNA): TGTGCCAGCAGCTTGGGCCCTAAAAGCGGGGAGCTGTTTTTT.

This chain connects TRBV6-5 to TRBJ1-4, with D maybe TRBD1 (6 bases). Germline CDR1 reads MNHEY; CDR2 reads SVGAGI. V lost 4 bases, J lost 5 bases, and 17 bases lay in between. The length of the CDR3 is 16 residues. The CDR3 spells CASSSNLPGANEKLFF. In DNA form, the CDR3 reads TGTGCCAGCAGTTCCAATCTGCCGGGGGCGAATGAAAAACTGTTTTTT.

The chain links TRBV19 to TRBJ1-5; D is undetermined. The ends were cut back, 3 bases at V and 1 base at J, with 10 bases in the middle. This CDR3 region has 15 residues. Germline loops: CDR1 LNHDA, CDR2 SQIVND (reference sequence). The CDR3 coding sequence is TGTGCCAGTAGTATCAACCGGCCGAGCAATCAGCCCCAGCATTTT. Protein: CASSINRPSNQPQHF.

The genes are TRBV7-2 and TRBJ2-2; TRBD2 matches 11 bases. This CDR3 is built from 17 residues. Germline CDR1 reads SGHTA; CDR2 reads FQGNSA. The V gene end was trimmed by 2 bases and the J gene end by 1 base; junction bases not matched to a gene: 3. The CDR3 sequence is CASSLKGTSGNTGELFF. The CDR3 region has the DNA TGTGCCAGCAGCTTAAAAGGGACTAGCGGGAACACCGGGGAGCTGTTTTTT.

The CDR3 nucleotides read TGTGCCAGCAGTCCCCACCTGGACAGGGGAGTAGTTCAGCCCCAGCATTTT. The encoded protein is CASSPHLDRGVVQPQHF. V gene TRBV27 combines with J gene TRBJ1-5; 9 bases align to TRBD1. The CDR3 extends over 17 amino acids. V shed 5 bases, J shed 6 bases, and the junction held 14 bases outside the gene matches. Per the germline V gene, CDR1 is MNHEY and CDR2 is SMNVEV (reference sequence).

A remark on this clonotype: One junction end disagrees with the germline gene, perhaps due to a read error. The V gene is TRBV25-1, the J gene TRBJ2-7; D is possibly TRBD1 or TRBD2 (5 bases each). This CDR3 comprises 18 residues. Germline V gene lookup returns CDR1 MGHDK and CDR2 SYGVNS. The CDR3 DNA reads TGTGCTAGCAGTGAATATAAGGGGCGGATGGGAGTAGGCTACGAGCAGTACTTC. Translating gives CASSEYKGRMGVGYEQYF.

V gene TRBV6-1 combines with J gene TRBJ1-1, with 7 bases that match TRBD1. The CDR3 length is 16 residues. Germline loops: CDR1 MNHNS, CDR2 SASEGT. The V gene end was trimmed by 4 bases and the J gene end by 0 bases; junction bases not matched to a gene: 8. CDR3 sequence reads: CASSVGRDRMNTEAFF. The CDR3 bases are TGTGCCAGCAGTGTCGGACGGGACAGAATGAACACTGAAGCTTTCTTT.

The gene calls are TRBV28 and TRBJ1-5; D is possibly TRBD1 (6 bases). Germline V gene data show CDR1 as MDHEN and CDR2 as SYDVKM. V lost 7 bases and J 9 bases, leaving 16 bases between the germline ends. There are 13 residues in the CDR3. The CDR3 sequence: CASNREEDGPQHF. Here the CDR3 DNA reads TGTGCCAGCAACAGGGAAGAAGATGGGCCCCAGCATTTT.

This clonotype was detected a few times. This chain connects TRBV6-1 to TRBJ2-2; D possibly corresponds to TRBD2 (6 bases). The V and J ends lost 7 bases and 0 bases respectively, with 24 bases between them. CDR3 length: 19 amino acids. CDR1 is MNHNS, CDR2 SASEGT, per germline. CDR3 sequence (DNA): TGTGCCAGCAAAACAAGCGGGCTAAAGCCTTACTCGAACACCGGGGAGCTGTTTTTT. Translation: CASKTSGLKPYSNTGELFF.

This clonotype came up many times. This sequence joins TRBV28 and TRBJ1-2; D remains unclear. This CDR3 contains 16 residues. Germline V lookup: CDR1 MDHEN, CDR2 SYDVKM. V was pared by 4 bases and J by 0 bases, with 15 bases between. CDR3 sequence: CASSSPLSASNYGYTF. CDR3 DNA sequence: TGTGCCAGCAGTTCCCCCCTCAGCGCCTCTAACTATGGCTACACCTTC.

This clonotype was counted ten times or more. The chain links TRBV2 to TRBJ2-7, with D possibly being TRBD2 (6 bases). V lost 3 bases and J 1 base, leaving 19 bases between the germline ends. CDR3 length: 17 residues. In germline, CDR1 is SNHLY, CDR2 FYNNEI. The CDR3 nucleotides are TGTGCCAGCAGTGACCTCGTCCCGCGGGACGATTCCTACGAGCAGTACTTC. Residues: CASSDLVPRDDSYEQYF. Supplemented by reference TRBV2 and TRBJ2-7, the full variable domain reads EPEVTQTPSHQVTQMGQEVILRCVPISNHLYFYWYRQILGQKVEFLVSFYNNEISEKSEIFDDQFSVERPDGSNFTLKIRSTKLEDSAMYFCASSDLVPRDDSYEQYFGPGTRLTVT.

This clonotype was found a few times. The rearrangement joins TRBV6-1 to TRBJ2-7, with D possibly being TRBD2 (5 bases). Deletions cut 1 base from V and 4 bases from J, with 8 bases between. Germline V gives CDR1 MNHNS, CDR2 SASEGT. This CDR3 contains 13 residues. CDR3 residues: CASSEVGKYEQYF. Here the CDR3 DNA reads TGTGCCAGCAGTGAAGTCGGGAAGTACGAGCAGTACTTC.

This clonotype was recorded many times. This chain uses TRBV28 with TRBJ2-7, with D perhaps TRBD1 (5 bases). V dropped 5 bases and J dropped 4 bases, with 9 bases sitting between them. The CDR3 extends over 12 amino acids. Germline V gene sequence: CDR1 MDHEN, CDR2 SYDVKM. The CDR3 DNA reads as TGTGCCAGCAGTATTAGGGGTTACGAGCAGTACTTC. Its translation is CASSIRGYEQYF.

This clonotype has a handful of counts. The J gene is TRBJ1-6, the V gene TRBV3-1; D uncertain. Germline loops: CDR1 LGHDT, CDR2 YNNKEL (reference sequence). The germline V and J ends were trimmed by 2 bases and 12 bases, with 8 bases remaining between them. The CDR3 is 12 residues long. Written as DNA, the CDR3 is TGTGCCAGCAGCCAATCGTCAGGACCCCTCCACTTT. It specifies CASSQSSGPLHF.

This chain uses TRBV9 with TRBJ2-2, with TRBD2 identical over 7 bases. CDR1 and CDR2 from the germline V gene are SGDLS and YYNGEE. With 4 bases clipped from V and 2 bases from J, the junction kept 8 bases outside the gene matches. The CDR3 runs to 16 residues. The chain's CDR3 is CASSPWASGNTGELFF. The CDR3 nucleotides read TGTGCCAGCAGCCCCTGGGCTAGCGGAAACACCGGGGAGCTGTTTTTT. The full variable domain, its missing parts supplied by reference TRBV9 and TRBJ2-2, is DSGVTQTPKHLITATGQRVTLRCSPRSGDLSVYWYQQSLDQGLQFLIQYYNGEERAKGNILERFSAQQFPDLHSELNLSSLELGDSALYFCASSPWASGNTGELFFGEGSRLTVL.